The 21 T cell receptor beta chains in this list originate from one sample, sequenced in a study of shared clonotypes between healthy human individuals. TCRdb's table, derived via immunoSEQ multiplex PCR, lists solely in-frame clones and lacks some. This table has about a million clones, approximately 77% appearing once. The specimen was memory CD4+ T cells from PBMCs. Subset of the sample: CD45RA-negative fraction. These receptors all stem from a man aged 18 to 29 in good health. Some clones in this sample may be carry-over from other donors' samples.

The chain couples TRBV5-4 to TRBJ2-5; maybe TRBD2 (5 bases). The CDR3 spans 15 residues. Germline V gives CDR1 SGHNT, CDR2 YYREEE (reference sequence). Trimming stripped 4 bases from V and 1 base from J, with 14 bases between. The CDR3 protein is CASSGPRRIQETQYF. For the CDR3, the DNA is TGTGCCAGCAGCGGACCCCGGAGGATCCAAGAGACCCAGTACTTC.

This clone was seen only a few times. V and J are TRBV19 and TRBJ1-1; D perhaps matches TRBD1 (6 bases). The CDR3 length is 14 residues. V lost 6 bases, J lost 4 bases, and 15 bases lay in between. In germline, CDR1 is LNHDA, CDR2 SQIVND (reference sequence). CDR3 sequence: CASRQLQGRTEAFF. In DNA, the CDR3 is TGTGCCAGTAGACAACTACAGGGACGCACTGAAGCTTTCTTT. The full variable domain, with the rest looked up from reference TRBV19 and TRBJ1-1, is DGGITQSPKYLFRKEGQNVTLSCEQNLNHDAMYWYRQDPGQGLRLIYYSQIVNDFQKGDIAEGYSVSREKKESFPLTVTSAQKNPTAFYLCASRQLQGRTEAFFGQGTRLTVV.

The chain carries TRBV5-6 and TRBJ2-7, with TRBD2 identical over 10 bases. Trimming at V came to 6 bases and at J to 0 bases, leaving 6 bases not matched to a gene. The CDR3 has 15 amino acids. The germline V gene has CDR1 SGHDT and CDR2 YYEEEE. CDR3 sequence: CASTLAGGLSYEQYF. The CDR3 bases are TGTGCCAGCACCTTAGCGGGAGGACTCTCCTACGAGCAGTACTTC. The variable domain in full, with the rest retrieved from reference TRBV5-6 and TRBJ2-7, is DAGVTQSPTHLIKTRGQQVTLRCSPKSGHDTVSWYQQALGQGPQFIFQYYEEEERQRGNFPDRFSGHQFPNYSSELNVNALLLGDSALYLCASTLAGGLSYEQYFGPGTRLTVT.

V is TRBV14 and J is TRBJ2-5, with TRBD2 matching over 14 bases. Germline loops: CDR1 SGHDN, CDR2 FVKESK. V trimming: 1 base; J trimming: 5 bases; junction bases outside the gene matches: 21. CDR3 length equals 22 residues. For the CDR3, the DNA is TGTGCCAGCAGCCAAGTCACGCCTCTTGGACTAGCGGGAGGTGGGACGAGGGAGACCCAGTACTTC. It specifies CASSQVTPLGLAGGGTRETQYF.

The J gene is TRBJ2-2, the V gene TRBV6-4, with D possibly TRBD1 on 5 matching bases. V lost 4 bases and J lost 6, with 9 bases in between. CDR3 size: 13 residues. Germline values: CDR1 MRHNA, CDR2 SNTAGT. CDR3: CASSAGLAGELFF. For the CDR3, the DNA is TGTGCCAGCAGTGCAGGGCTCGCCGGGGAGCTGTTTTTT.

In nucleotides, the CDR3 is TGTGCCAGCGTTTGGGCTAGCGGTGAAGAGACCCAGTACTTC. It codes for CASVWASGEETQYF. The chain uses TRBV28 and TRBJ2-5; 7 nucleotides line up with TRBD2. The V and J ends lost 8 bases and 3 bases, in that order; junction bases with no gene match: 9. Germline V CDR1 and CDR2: MDHEN, SYDVKM. The CDR3 sequence is 14 residues long.

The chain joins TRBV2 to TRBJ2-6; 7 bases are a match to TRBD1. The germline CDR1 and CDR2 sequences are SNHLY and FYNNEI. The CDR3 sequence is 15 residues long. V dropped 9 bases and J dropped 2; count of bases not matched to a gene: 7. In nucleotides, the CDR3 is TGTGCCAGTTTTGGCGGACAGGCTGGGGCCAACGTCCTGACTTTC. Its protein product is CASFGGQAGANVLTF.

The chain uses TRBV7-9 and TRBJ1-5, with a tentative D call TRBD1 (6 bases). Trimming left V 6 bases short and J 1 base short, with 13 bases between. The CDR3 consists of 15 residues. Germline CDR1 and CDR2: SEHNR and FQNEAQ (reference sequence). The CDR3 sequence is CASSLIGGSNQPQHF. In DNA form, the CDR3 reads TGTGCCAGCAGTTTGATAGGGGGGAGCAATCAGCCCCAGCATTTT. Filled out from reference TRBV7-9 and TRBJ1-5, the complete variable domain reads DTGVSQNPRHKITKRGQNVTFRCDPISEHNRLYWYRQTLGQGPEFLTYFQNEAQLEKSRLLSDRFSAERPKGSFSTLEIQRTEQGDSAMYLCASSLIGGSNQPQHFGDGTRLSIL.

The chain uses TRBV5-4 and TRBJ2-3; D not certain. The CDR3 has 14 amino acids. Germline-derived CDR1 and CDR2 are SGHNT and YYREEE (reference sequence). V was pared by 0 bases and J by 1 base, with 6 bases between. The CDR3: CASSLDLRTDTQYF. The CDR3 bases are TGTGCCAGCAGCTTGGATCTACGCACAGATACGCAGTATTTT. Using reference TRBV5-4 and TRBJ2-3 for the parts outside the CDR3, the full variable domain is ETGVTQSPTHLIKTRGQQVTLRCSSQSGHNTVSWYQQALGQGPQFIFQYYREEENGRGNFPPRFSGLQFPNYSSELNVNALELDDSALYLCASSLDLRTDTQYFGPGTRLTVL.

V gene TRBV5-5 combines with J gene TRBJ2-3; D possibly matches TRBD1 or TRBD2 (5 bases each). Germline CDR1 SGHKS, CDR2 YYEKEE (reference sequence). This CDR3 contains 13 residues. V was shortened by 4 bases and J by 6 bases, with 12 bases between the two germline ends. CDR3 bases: TGTGCCAGCAGCCCCCCGGGACGTGATACGCAGTATTTT. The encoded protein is CASSPPGRDTQYF.

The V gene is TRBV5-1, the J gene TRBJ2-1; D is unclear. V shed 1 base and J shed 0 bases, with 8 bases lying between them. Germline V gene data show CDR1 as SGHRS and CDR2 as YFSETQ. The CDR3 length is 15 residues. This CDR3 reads CASSLQDDSYNEQFF. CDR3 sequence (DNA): TGCGCCAGCAGCTTGCAGGATGACTCCTACAATGAGCAGTTCTTC.

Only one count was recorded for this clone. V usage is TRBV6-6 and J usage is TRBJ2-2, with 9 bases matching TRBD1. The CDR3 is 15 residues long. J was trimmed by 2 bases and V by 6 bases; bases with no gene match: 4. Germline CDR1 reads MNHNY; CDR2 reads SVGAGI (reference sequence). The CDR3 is CASSPGQGNTGELFF. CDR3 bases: TGTGCCAGCAGCCCGGGACAGGGAAACACCGGGGAGCTGTTTTTT.

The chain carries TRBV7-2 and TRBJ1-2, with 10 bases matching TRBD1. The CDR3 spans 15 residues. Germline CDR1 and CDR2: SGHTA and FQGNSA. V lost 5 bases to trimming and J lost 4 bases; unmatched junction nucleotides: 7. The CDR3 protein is CASSTDRGLGYGYTF. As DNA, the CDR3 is TGTGCCAGCAGCACAGACAGGGGGCTCGGCTATGGCTACACCTTC. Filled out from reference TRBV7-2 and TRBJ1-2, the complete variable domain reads GAGVSQSPSNKVTEKGKDVELRCDPISGHTALYWYRQSLGQGLEFLIYFQGNSAPDKSGLPSDRFSAERTGGSVSTLTIQRTQQEDSAVYLCASSTDRGLGYGYTFGSGTRLTVV.

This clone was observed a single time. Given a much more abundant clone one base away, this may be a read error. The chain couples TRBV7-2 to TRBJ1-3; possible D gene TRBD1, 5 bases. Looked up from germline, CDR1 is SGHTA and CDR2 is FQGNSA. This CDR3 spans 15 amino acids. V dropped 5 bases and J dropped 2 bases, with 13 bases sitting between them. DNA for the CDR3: TGTACCAGCAGCCCTAGCTGGGGGACTGGAAACACCATATATTTT. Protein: CTSSPSWGTGNTIYF.

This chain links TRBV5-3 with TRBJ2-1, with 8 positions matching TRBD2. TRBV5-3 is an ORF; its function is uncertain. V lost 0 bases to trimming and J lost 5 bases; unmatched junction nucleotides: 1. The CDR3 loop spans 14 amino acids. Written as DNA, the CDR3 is TGTGCCAGAAGCTTGGTTAGCGGGGACAATGAGCAGTTCTTC. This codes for CARSLVSGDNEQFF.

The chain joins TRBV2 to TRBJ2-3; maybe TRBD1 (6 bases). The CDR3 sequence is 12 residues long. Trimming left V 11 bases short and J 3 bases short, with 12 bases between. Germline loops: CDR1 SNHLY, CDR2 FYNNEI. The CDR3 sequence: CAGRTETDTQYF. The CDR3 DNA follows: TGTGCCGGAAGGACAGAGACAGATACGCAGTATTTT.

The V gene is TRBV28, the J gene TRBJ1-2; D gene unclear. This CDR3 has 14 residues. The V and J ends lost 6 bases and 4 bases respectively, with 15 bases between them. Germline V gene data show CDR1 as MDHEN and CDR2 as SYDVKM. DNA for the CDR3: TGTGCCAGCAGAGCGAACGACGCCTCCTATGGCTACACCTTC. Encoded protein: CASRANDASYGYTF.

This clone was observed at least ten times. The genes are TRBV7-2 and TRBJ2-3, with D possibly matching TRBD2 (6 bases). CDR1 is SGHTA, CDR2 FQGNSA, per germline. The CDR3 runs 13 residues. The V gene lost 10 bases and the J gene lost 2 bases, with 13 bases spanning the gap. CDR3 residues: CATGTRDTDTQYF. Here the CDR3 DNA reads TGTGCCACGGGGACTCGAGACACAGATACGCAGTATTTT.

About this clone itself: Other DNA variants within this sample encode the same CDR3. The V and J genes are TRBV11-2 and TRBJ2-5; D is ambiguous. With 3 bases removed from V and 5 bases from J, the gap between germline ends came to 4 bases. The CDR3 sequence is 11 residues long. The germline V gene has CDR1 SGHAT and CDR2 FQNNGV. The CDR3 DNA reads TGTGCCAGCAGCTTTAGCGAGACCCAGTACTTC. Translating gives CASSFSETQYF.

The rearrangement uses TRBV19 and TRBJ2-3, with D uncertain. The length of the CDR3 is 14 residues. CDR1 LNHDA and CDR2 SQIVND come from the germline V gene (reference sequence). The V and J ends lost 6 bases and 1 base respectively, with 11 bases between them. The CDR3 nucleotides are TGTGCCAGTAGCCGGAGCGAACGCACAGATACGCAGTATTTT. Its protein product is CASSRSERTDTQYF.

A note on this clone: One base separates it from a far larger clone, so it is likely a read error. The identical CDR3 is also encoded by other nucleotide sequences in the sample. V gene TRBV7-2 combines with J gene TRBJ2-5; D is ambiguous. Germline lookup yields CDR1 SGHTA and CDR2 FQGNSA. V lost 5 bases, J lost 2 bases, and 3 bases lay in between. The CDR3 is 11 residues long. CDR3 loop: CASSEQETQYF. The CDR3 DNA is TGTGCCAGCAGCGAGCAAGAGACCCAGTACTTC.